Only a few counts were recorded for the clone carrying this T cell receptor beta chain. These data belong to a study of cytomegalovirus exposure and HLA in healthy donors. Primers for the PCR totalled 60 Vbeta and 13 Jbeta. The protocol was immunoSEQ multiplex PCR, while the TCRdb copy is restricted to in-frame clones and leaves out a portion. The sample holds about 120,000 clones, about two thirds seen once. The CDR3 runs to 15 residues. Looked up from germline, CDR1 is MGHRA and CDR2 is YSYEKL. Trimming cost V 4 bases and J 3 bases, with 16 bases left between them. Material: PBMCs. This receptor was identified in a man aged 30 to 45 in good health and CMV-seronegative. The rearrangement joins TRBV4-1 to TRBJ2-7; D might be TRBD1 (6 bases). This CDR3 reads CASSLTGSLNYEQYF. The CDR3 coding sequence is TGCGCCAGCAGCCTTACAGGGTCACTCAACTACGAGCAGTACTTC.